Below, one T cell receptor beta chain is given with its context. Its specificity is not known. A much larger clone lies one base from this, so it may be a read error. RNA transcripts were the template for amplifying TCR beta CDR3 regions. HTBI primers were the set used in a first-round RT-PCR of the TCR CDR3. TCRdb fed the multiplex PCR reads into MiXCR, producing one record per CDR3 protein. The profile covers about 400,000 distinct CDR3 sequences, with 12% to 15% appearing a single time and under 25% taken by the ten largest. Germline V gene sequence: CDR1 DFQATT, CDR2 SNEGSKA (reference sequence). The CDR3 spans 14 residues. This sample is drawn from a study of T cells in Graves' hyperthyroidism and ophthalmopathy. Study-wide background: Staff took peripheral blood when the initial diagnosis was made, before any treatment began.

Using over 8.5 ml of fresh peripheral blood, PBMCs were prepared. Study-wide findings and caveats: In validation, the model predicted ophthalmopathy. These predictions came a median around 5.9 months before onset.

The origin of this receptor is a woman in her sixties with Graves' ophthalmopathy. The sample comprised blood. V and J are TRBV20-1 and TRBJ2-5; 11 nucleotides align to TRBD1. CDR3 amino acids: CSALSGTGGEAQYF. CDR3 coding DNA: TGCAGTGCTCTATCCGGGACAGGGGGAGAGGCCCAGTACTTC.